The next 27 T cell receptor beta chains were all read from a single sample in a study of T cell responses to AZD1222 COVID-19 vaccine. The protocol was immunoSEQ multiplex PCR, while the TCRdb copy is restricted to in-frame clones and leaves out a portion. Found here are more than 70,000 clones, about 89% of them singletons; the top ten hold approximately 5.2%. This specimen was peripheral blood, taken 28 days after the second AZD1222 dose. The receptors were gathered from an adult who received the AZD1222 COVID-19 vaccine.

This chain links TRBV4-2 with TRBJ1-6; tentatively, D is TRBD1 (6 bases). From germline, CDR1 is LGHNA and CDR2 YNFKEQ. There are 17 residues in the CDR3. V lost 0 bases, J lost 8 bases, and 17 bases lay in between. The CDR3 protein is CASSQDTFGQSYSPLHF. The CDR3 DNA sequence: TGTGCCAGCAGCCAAGATACTTTCGGACAGAGCTATTCACCCCTCCACTTT.

This sequence joins TRBV7-8 and TRBJ2-2; D unresolved. This CDR3 region has 15 residues. The germline V and J ends were trimmed by 1 base and 0 bases, with 6 bases remaining between them. Germline V CDR1 and CDR2: SGHVS, FQNEAQ. CDR3 sequence (DNA): TGTGCCAGCAGCTTAGAACAGCCGAACACCGGGGAGCTGTTTTTT. It yields the protein CASSLEQPNTGELFF.

This clone was seen a few times. CDR3 region: CASKGQENTGELFF. CDR3 nucleotide sequence: TGCGCCAGCAAAGGACAGGAGAACACCGGGGAGCTGTTTTTT. The gene calls are TRBV5-1 and TRBJ2-2; 7 bases agree with TRBD1. There are 14 residues in the CDR3. The V and J ends lost 6 bases and 1 base, in that order; junction bases with no gene match: 3. From germline, CDR1 is SGHRS and CDR2 YFSETQ.

The chain has TRBV19 and TRBJ1-6, with D unresolved. V lost 3 bases and J 6 bases, leaving 6 bases between the germline ends. CDR1 LNHDA and CDR2 SQIVND come from the germline V gene (reference sequence). The CDR3 consists of 13 residues. The CDR3 spells CASSIQANSPLHF. CDR3 coding DNA: TGTGCCAGTAGTATTCAGGCTAATTCACCCCTCCACTTT. The whole variable domain, filled in from reference TRBV19 and TRBJ1-6, reads DGGITQSPKYLFRKEGQNVTLSCEQNLNHDAMYWYRQDPGQGLRLIYYSQIVNDFQKGDIAEGYSVSREKKESFPLTVTSAQKNPTAFYLCASSIQANSPLHFGNGTRLTVT.

The rearrangement joins TRBV18 to TRBJ2-6, with TRBD2 identical over 14 bases. The CDR3 extends over 19 amino acids. Unmatched junction bases numbered 6, after V lost 5 bases and J lost 0 bases. Germline V gives CDR1 KGHSH, CDR2 LQKENI. The CDR3 reads CASSGGLAGGYSGANVLTF. CDR3 sequence (DNA): TGTGCCAGCTCAGGTGGACTAGCGGGGGGTTACTCTGGGGCCAACGTCCTGACTTTC.

This chain joins TRBV6-5 and TRBJ1-1; TRBD1 aligns across 7 bases. Trimming at V came to 2 bases and at J to 9 bases, leaving 6 bases not matched to a gene. The CDR3 contains 13 residues. Per the germline V gene, CDR1 is MNHEY and CDR2 is SVGAGI. The DNA of the CDR3 is TGTGCCAGCAGTTACATCGACAGGGATCAAGCTTTCTTT. Its translation: CASSYIDRDQAFF.

The CDR3 protein is CASSLGQGIEAFF. DNA of the CDR3: TGTGCCAGCAGCTTAGGACAAGGCATAGAAGCTTTCTTT. This rearrangement joins TRBV13 to TRBJ1-1; D not certain. CDR1 PRHDT and CDR2 FYEKMQ come from the germline V gene (reference sequence). Trimming removed 0 bases at V and 8 bases at J, with 10 bases between. This CDR3 is 13 amino acids long.

In its sample, this clone was seen once. The gene calls are TRBV19 and TRBJ2-6; the D is unclear. CDR1 LNHDA and CDR2 SQIVND come from the germline V gene (reference sequence). The V gene lost 3 bases and the J gene lost 0 bases, with 6 bases spanning the gap. The CDR3 loop spans 15 amino acids. CDR3: CASSISSSGANVLTF. As DNA, the CDR3 is TGTGCCAGTAGTATTTCAAGCTCTGGGGCCAACGTCCTGACTTTC.

The chain recombines TRBV5-1 with TRBJ1-2; a weak D match, TRBD1 (6 bases). The V gene lost 4 bases and the J gene lost 0 bases, with 10 bases spanning the gap. The CDR3 extends over 14 amino acids. Germline V lookup: CDR1 SGHRS, CDR2 YFSETQ. CDR3 sequence: CASSQDSPNYGYTF. The CDR3 region has the DNA TGCGCCAGCAGCCAGGACAGCCCTAACTATGGCTACACCTTC. The entire variable domain, with the rest obtained from reference TRBV5-1 and TRBJ1-2, is as follows: KAGVTQTPRYLIKTRGQQVTLSCSPISGHRSVSWYQQTPGQGLQFLFEYFSETQRNKGNFPGRFSGRQFSNSRSEMNVSTLELGDSALYLCASSQDSPNYGYTFGSGTRLTVV.

The chain links TRBV6-5 to TRBJ1-5, with D hard to call. CDR3 length: 13 amino acids. Per the germline V gene, CDR1 is MNHEY and CDR2 is SVGAGI. Trimming pared 6 bases from V and 7 bases from J, leaving 13 bases between. CDR3 region: CASSLRGGQPQHF. The CDR3 DNA reads TGTGCCAGCAGCCTCCGGGGTGGCCAGCCCCAGCATTTT.

This clone has just one count. The chain employs TRBV6-6 and TRBJ2-7; 9 positions match TRBD1. From germline, CDR1 is MNHNY and CDR2 SVGAGI (reference sequence). The CDR3 is 15 amino acids. The J segment lost 2 bases and the V segment lost 7 bases, leaving 9 bases of the junction unmatched. The CDR3: CASTSAGTGTYEQYF. In nucleotides, the CDR3 is TGTGCCAGCACTTCAGCCGGGACAGGGACCTACGAGCAGTACTTC.

This sequence joins TRBV19 and TRBJ1-4; D not resolved. CDR1 is LNHDA and CDR2 is SQIVND in the germline V gene (reference sequence). The CDR3 is 15 residues long. The CDR3 loop is CATKAGKRSNEKLFF. Written as DNA, the CDR3 is TGTGCTACCAAGGCGGGGAAGCGGTCTAATGAAAAACTGTTTTTT. Full variable domain (remainder filled in from reference TRBV19 and TRBJ1-4): DGGITQSPKYLFRKEGQNVTLSCEQNLNHDAMYWYRQDPGQGLRLIYYSQIVNDFQKGDIAEGYSVSREKKESFPLTVTSAQKNPTAFYLCATKAGKRSNEKLFFGSGTQLSVL.

V usage is TRBV19 and J usage is TRBJ1-2, with 11 bases aligning to TRBD1. The ends lost 7 bases at V and 4 bases at J; junction bases unmatched: 5. Germline V gene sequence: CDR1 LNHDA, CDR2 SQIVND (reference sequence). This CDR3 region has 14 residues. CDR3 DNA: TGTGCCAGTACCGGGACAGGGGGTTTCTATGGCTACACCTTC. Its protein product is CASTGTGGFYGYTF. Complete variable domain (other parts from reference TRBV19 and TRBJ1-2): DGGITQSPKYLFRKEGQNVTLSCEQNLNHDAMYWYRQDPGQGLRLIYYSQIVNDFQKGDIAEGYSVSREKKESFPLTVTSAQKNPTAFYLCASTGTGGFYGYTFGSGTRLTVV.

The genes are TRBV2 and TRBJ2-2, with 9 bases aligning to TRBD2. Germline V CDR1 and CDR2: SNHLY, FYNNEI. CDR3 length: 15 residues. Unmatched junction bases numbered 7, after V lost 7 bases and J lost 4 bases. The CDR3 spells CASIGGGAATGELFF. The CDR3 region has the DNA TGTGCCAGCATCGGCGGGGGGGCCGCCACCGGGGAGCTGTTTTTT.

The chain links TRBV5-1 to TRBJ2-4; a weak D match, TRBD1 (5 bases). Germline lookup yields CDR1 SGHRS and CDR2 YFSETQ. V shed 0 bases and J shed 9 bases, with 13 bases lying between them. This CDR3 has 14 amino acids. The CDR3 coding sequence is TGCGCCAGCAGCTTGGTAGGGGCGGAAAGCATTCAGTACTTC. The encoded protein is CASSLVGAESIQYF.

V usage is TRBV5-6 and J usage is TRBJ2-1; 10 nucleotides line up with TRBD1. CDR3 size: 14 residues. The trim removed 4 bases at V and 5 bases at J, leaving 3 bases unmatched. Germline V gives CDR1 SGHDT, CDR2 YYEEEE. The chain's CDR3 is CASSRQGANNEQFF. CDR3 nucleotides: TGTGCCAGCAGCCGACAGGGGGCTAACAATGAGCAGTTCTTC. The whole variable domain, filled in from reference TRBV5-6 and TRBJ2-1, reads DAGVTQSPTHLIKTRGQQVTLRCSPKSGHDTVSWYQQALGQGPQFIFQYYEEEERQRGNFPDRFSGHQFPNYSSELNVNALLLGDSALYLCASSRQGANNEQFFGPGTRLTVL.

V usage is TRBV11-2 and J usage is TRBJ2-7; 14 bases are shared with TRBD2. Germline loops: CDR1 SGHAT, CDR2 FQNNGV. The CDR3 has 15 residues. Unmatched junction bases numbered 2, after V lost 3 bases and J lost 4 bases. The CDR3, as DNA: TGTGCCAGCAGCTTCGGGACTAGCGGGGGTTACGAGCAGTACTTC. It codes for CASSFGTSGGYEQYF.

This chain joins TRBV30 and TRBJ2-7; 8 bases map to TRBD1. The CDR3 consists of 14 residues. Germline V gene data show CDR1 as GTSNPN and CDR2 as SVGIG (reference sequence). Losses at the gene ends were 1 base for V and 7 bases for J; bases not matched to a gene: 9. The CDR3 nucleotides are TGTGCCTGGAGTGGTGCAGGGGGCTCCGGGGAGCAGTACTTC. This gives the protein CAWSGAGGSGEQYF.

V is TRBV23-1 and J is TRBJ1-1; no definite D call. TRBV23-1 is flagged as an ORF with uncertain function. CDR3 length equals 17 residues. Between the trimmed V and J ends, which lost 4 bases and 0 bases, there was a span of 18 bases. The CDR3 loop reads CASSRSNSLPMNTEAFF. In DNA, the CDR3 is TGCGCCAGCAGTCGCTCTAACAGTCTACCTATGAACACTGAAGCTTTCTTT.

The rearrangement uses TRBV10-2 and TRBJ1-5, with D possibly being TRBD1 (6 bases). This CDR3 has 16 amino acids. The V end lost 5 bases, the J end lost 0 bases, and 14 bases lay between the germline ends. Germline assignment: CDR1 WSHSY and CDR2 SAAADI. The CDR3: CASSSGTSFSNQPQHF. For the CDR3, the DNA is TGCGCCAGCAGTTCCGGGACATCGTTTAGCAATCAGCCCCAGCATTTT.

CDR3 DNA: TGTGCTAGTGGTCCCTGGGGGGGGAGGGATGAGCAGTTCTTC. Translating gives CASGPWGGRDEQFF. The chain combines TRBV12-5 with TRBJ2-1, with 7 bases lining up with TRBD2. CDR3 length: 14 amino acids. V lost 5 bases to trimming and J lost 8 bases; unmatched junction nucleotides: 9. CDR1 is LGHNT, CDR2 FRNRAP, per germline.

This clone is a singleton in its sample. The CDR3: CASSEGTPDIQYF. Written as DNA, the CDR3 is TGCGCCAGCAGTGAAGGGACTCCGGACATTCAGTACTTC. The rearrangement joins TRBV10-2 to TRBJ2-4; possibly TRBD2 for D (6 bases). Germline values: CDR1 WSHSY, CDR2 SAAADI. Trimming removed 3 bases at V and 8 bases at J, with 11 bases between. The CDR3 runs 13 residues.

The V and J genes are TRBV27 and TRBJ1-1; 8 bases map to TRBD1. This CDR3 has 15 amino acids. After removal of 6 bases from V and 3 bases from J, the junction contained 9 bases not matched to a gene. Per germline, CDR1 MNHEY and CDR2 SMNVEV (reference sequence). The CDR3 region is CASRTGTGGDTEAFF. For the CDR3, the DNA is TGTGCCAGCAGGACAGGGACAGGAGGGGACACTGAAGCTTTCTTT.

The chain carries TRBV4-1 and TRBJ1-4; TRBD1 aligns across 8 bases. Per germline, CDR1 MGHRA and CDR2 YSYEKL. CDR3 length equals 13 residues. Trimming took 4 bases from V and 10 from J; bases not matched to a gene: 5. The CDR3: CASSLTGGGKLFF. The DNA of the CDR3 is TGCGCCAGCAGCCTAACAGGGGGTGGAAAACTGTTTTTT.

This clone was found once. The chain uses TRBV19 and TRBJ1-4; 9 bases map to TRBD1. The CDR3 sequence is 13 residues long. Germline V lookup: CDR1 LNHDA, CDR2 SQIVND (reference sequence). The V gene end was trimmed by 6 bases and the J gene end by 8 bases; junction bases not matched to a gene: 4. This CDR3 reads CASSRTGAEKLFF. The CDR3 DNA is TGTGCCAGTAGCCGGACAGGGGCGGAAAAACTGTTTTTT.

V and J are TRBV9 and TRBJ2-1, with 11 bases fitting TRBD2. CDR1 is SGDLS, CDR2 YYNGEE, per germline. V gave up 0 bases and J gave up 8 bases; unmatched junction bases: 1. This CDR3 has 14 amino acids. The CDR3 bases are TGTGCCAGCAGCGTAGTGACTAGCGGGGATGAGCAGTTCTTC. Encoded protein: CASSVVTSGDEQFF.

The chain links TRBV2 to TRBJ1-4; D perhaps matches TRBD1 (6 bases). Germline values: CDR1 SNHLY, CDR2 FYNNEI. The CDR3 is 13 amino acids. V was clipped by 6 bases and J by 8 bases, with 13 bases between them. The DNA for the CDR3 is TGTGCCAGCAGGGTCGACAGGTCCGAAAAACTGTTTTTT. This encodes CASRVDRSEKLFF.